This T cell receptor beta chain is from a study of blood T cell repertoires in COVID-19. Study-level information: COVID-19 samples collected from the United States, Italy and Spain covered acute and convalescent phases. The cDNA or gDNA used as material had been derived from T cells, B-cell-depleted T cells, or PBMCs.

Only in-frame clones appear in the TCRdb table, and some are missing; sequencing was by immunoSEQ multiplex PCR. The sample contains fewer than 500,000 clones, over 75% of which appear only once. Germline V CDR1 and CDR2: GTSNPN, SVGIG (reference sequence). CDR3 length: 13 residues. Trimming took 2 bases from V and 7 from J, leaving 12 bases between them. The sequence was obtained from a young man who had recovered from COVID-19. Input material: PBMCs or T cells enriched from blood (not recorded which). The V and J genes are TRBV30 and TRBJ1-5; D might be TRBD1 (5 bases). Here the CDR3 reads CAWSPGDRQPQHF. CDR3 nucleotide sequence: TGTGCCTGGAGTCCGGGGGATAGGCAGCCCCAGCATTTT.